The subject of this entry is one TCR delta chain. TCRdb repeated clone calling on the RT-PCR reads with CATT. The sample has just under 2,500 delta-chain clones, roughly 18% seen once. The ends lost 3 bases at V and 4 bases at J; junction bases unmatched: 25. Germline CDR1 is TVYSNPD and CDR2 is GDNSRS (reference sequence). This CDR3 region has 19 residues. The data derive from a study of gamma-delta T cells after stem cell transplantation. V gene TRDV3 combines with J gene TRDJ1, with 8 bases fitting TRDD3. Sequenced: gamma-delta T cells. This receptor was taken from a human donor. It is not recorded whose cells these are; they may come from a transplant donor. In nucleotides, the CDR3 is TGTGCCTTCCCCTACGTGGGGTGGCCGAGGGGGATATGGAACGATAAACTCATCTTT. Translated: CAFPYVGWPRGIWNDKLIF.